Following are 19 T cell receptor beta chains from one sample sequenced in a study of blood T cell repertoires in COVID-19. The data were produced by immunoSEQ multiplex PCR, yet TCRdb's version contains in-frame clones alone and is incomplete. The profile shows some 70,000 clones, 85% to 90% of them singletons. The sample was peripheral blood. These receptors were obtained from an elderly woman with active COVID-19.

The chain joins TRBV5-4 to TRBJ2-5; unclear D gene. Trimming left V 1 base short and J 4 bases short, with 5 bases between. Germline CDR1 SGHNT, CDR2 YYREEE (reference sequence). The CDR3 covers 12 residues. CDR3 protein: CASSLTTETQYF. The CDR3, as DNA: TGTGCCAGCAGCTTGACAACAGAGACCCAGTACTTC.

The chain uses TRBV7-9 and TRBJ2-7; 10 nucleotides match TRBD2. The CDR3 has 14 amino acids. Germline CDR1 and CDR2: SEHNR and FQNEAQ (reference sequence). Trimming cost V 3 bases and J 4 bases; bases outside gene matches: 3. The CDR3 DNA follows: TGTGCCAGCAGCTTGACTAGCGGGTTATACGAGCAGTACTTC. Translated, it gives CASSLTSGLYEQYF.

The genes are TRBV28 and TRBJ2-7; D remains unclear. Germline-derived CDR1 and CDR2 are MDHEN and SYDVKM. The CDR3 totals 14 residues. The V end was cut by 5 bases, the J end by 3 bases, with 14 bases between. The chain's CDR3 is CASSTSRELYEQYF. The CDR3 coding sequence is TGTGCCAGCAGTACGTCCCGAGAGCTCTACGAGCAGTACTTC.

The chain couples TRBV3-1 (or the pseudogene TRBV3-2) to TRBJ2-1; D is undetermined. V shed 5 bases and J shed 4 bases, with 15 bases lying between them. The length of the CDR3 is 15 residues. CDR1 is LGHDT, CDR2 YNNKEL, per germline (reference sequence). Here the CDR3 reads CASSEGYRPYNEQFF. In nucleotides, the CDR3 is TGTGCCAGCAGCGAAGGGTACAGACCTTACAATGAGCAGTTCTTC.

This sequence joins TRBV2 and TRBJ2-5, with D perhaps matching TRBD2 (5 bases). Trimming pared 7 bases from V and 2 bases from J, leaving 14 bases between. CDR1 and CDR2 from the germline V gene are SNHLY and FYNNEI. This CDR3 has 14 residues. The CDR3 here is CASTPGGEQETQYF. DNA of the CDR3: TGTGCCAGCACCCCCGGAGGAGAGCAAGAGACCCAGTACTTC.

The chain employs TRBV19 and TRBJ1-2; 12 bases match TRBD1. This CDR3 is 14 amino acids long. Germline CDR1 reads LNHDA; CDR2 reads SQIVND (reference sequence). Unmatched junction bases numbered 1, after V lost 6 bases and J lost 2 bases. The CDR3 loop reads CASRGTGGNYGYTF. The CDR3 DNA is TGTGCCAGTAGGGGGACAGGGGGCAACTATGGCTACACCTTC.

This sequence joins TRBV4-3 and TRBJ2-7, with D tentatively TRBD2 (6 bases). Trimming pared 0 bases from V and 2 bases from J, leaving 14 bases between. Per the germline V gene, CDR1 is LGHNA and CDR2 is YSLEER. The CDR3 extends over 16 amino acids. CDR3 loop: CASSQDFPGATYEQYF. In DNA, the CDR3 is TGCGCCAGCAGCCAAGATTTCCCGGGAGCCACCTACGAGCAGTACTTC.

The chain's CDR3 is CASSHLDRNEKGYTF. The DNA for the CDR3 is TGTGCCAGCAGCCATTTGGACAGAAACGAAAAGGGCTACACCTTC. The chain is built from TRBV14 and TRBJ1-2; weak D call: TRBD1 (6 bases). With 3 bases removed from V and 8 bases from J, the gap between germline ends came to 19 bases. CDR1 is SGHDN and CDR2 is FVKESK in the germline V gene. This CDR3 is 15 amino acids long.

This clone has just one count. This chain uses TRBV6-5 with TRBJ1-1; tentative D call: TRBD1 (6 bases). Trimming shortened V by 0 bases and J by 1 base, and 12 bases separated the two germline ends. This CDR3 comprises 16 residues. Germline lookup yields CDR1 MNHEY and CDR2 SVGAGI. CDR3 in DNA: TGTGCCAGCAGTTACTCTCCGAACAGGGCGAACACTGAAGCTTTCTTT. It yields the protein CASSYSPNRANTEAFF.

The V and J genes are TRBV9 and TRBJ2-7; TRBD2 agrees at 7 bases. The CDR3 sequence is 14 residues long. The V gene end was trimmed by 4 bases and the J gene end by 4 bases; junction bases not matched to a gene: 8. The germline V gene encodes CDR1 SGDLS and CDR2 YYNGEE. CDR3 loop: CASSPPPGGYEQYF. CDR3 nucleotide sequence: TGTGCCAGCAGCCCTCCCCCCGGGGGGTACGAGCAGTACTTC.

The rearrangement uses TRBV6-5 and TRBJ2-1; TRBD2 agrees at 7 bases. Germline CDR1 and CDR2: MNHEY and SVGAGI. CDR3 length equals 14 residues. After removal of 2 bases from V and 7 bases from J, the junction contained 5 bases not matched to a gene. The CDR3 sequence: CASSYALAENEQFF. The CDR3 DNA reads as TGTGCCAGCAGTTACGCGCTAGCGGAAAATGAGCAGTTCTTC.

V is TRBV15 and J is TRBJ2-7; 10 nucleotides match TRBD1. The CDR3 length is 15 residues. V lost 3 bases to trimming and J lost 4 bases; unmatched junction nucleotides: 6. Per the germline V gene, CDR1 is LNHNV and CDR2 is YYDKDF (reference sequence). This chain's CDR3 is CATSSRDRGIYEQYF. The CDR3 bases are TGTGCCACCAGCAGCCGGGACAGGGGAATTTACGAGCAGTACTTC.

This clone was recorded only once. The rearrangement links TRBV7-2 to TRBJ2-5; 9 nucleotides match TRBD2. CDR3 length: 15 amino acids. Germline CDR1 reads SGHTA; CDR2 reads FQGNSA. The V and J ends lost 4 bases and 5 bases, in that order; junction bases with no gene match: 8. CDR3 region: CASSSTSGHGETQYF. The CDR3 region has the DNA TGTGCCAGCAGCTCGACTAGCGGCCACGGGGAGACCCAGTACTTC.

The V call is TRBV21-1, the J call TRBJ2-2; the table names TRBD2, a call not compared with the DNA. TRBV21-1 is a documented pseudogene. The CDR3 is 18 amino acids. The CDR3, as DNA: TGTGCCAGCAGCAAAGACGGGACTAGCGCTTTATCCTCCCGGGAGCTGTTTTTT. Amino acids: CASSKDGTSALSSRELFF.

Details on this clone: Its ends do not fully match the called genes, so a read error is possible. The V call is TRBV7-7, the J call TRBJ2-1; 8 bases fit TRBD1. The CDR3 is 13 amino acids. Germline V gives CDR1 SSHAT, CDR2 FNYEAQ (reference sequence). The DNA for the CDR3 is TGTGCTAGCAGCCTACAGGGGGGCGGTGAGCAGTTCTTC. Translation: CASSLQGGGEQFF.

This chain links TRBV18 with TRBJ2-7; D possibly corresponds to TRBD2 (5 bases). CDR1 is KGHSH, CDR2 LQKENI, per germline. The V and J ends lost 6 bases and 0 bases respectively, with 9 bases between them. This CDR3 has 13 amino acids. CDR3 sequence (DNA): TGTGCCAGCTCTACCGGGAACTCCTACGAGCAGTACTTC. It translates to CASSTGNSYEQYF.

The genes are TRBV6-4 and TRBJ2-3; TRBD2 aligns across 9 bases. V dropped 6 bases and J dropped 6; count of bases not matched to a gene: 13. The CDR3 loop spans 16 amino acids. Germline V gene lookup returns CDR1 MRHNA and CDR2 SNTAGT. CDR3 residues: CASRKGHSGSADTQYF. The DNA of the CDR3 is TGTGCCAGCAGGAAGGGGCATAGCGGGAGTGCGGATACGCAGTATTTT.

The chain has TRBV7-2 and TRBJ2-3; D remains ambiguous. This CDR3 spans 13 amino acids. CDR1 and CDR2 from the germline V gene are SGHTA and FQGNSA. V was cut by 1 base and J by 5 bases, with 7 bases left in between. The chain's CDR3 is CASSLVSVDTQYF. The CDR3 DNA is TGTGCCAGCAGCTTAGTATCAGTAGATACGCAGTATTTT.

This chain joins TRBV3-1 (or the pseudogene TRBV3-2) and TRBJ1-1, with a possible D match to TRBD1 (6 bases). This CDR3 spans 15 amino acids. The V gene's germline CDR1 is LGHDT and CDR2 YNNKEL (reference sequence). V lost 1 base and J 4 bases, leaving 13 bases between the germline ends. Written as DNA, the CDR3 is TGTGCCAGCAGCCAAGTGGCAGGGGCGGCCACTGAAGCTTTCTTT. Its translation is CASSQVAGAATEAFF.